The 3 T cell receptor beta chains reported below all come from one sample, sequenced in a study of immune characterization of retroperitoneal liposarcoma. TCRdb passed the PCR reads through MiXCR, listing each CDR3 protein once. The repertoire holds fewer than 14,000 distinct CDR3 sequences, with about a quarter as singletons. Sequences were obtained from tumor tissue. These receptor sequences come from a male donor with retroperitoneal liposarcoma.

This clonotype turned up a few times. The chain joins TRBV25-1 to TRBJ2-1; TRBD1 matches 8 bases. V trimming: 2 bases; J trimming: 10 bases; junction bases outside the gene matches: 19. CDR3 size: 18 residues. CDR1 is MGHDK and CDR2 is SYGVNS in the germline V gene. The CDR3 DNA reads as TGTGCCAGCAGTGAAAGCAGACAGGGGAAGGGGGAAGGGTACGAGCAGTTCTTC. It codes for CASSESRQGKGEGYEQFF. Using reference TRBV25-1 and TRBJ2-1 for the parts outside the CDR3, the full variable domain is EADIYQTPRYLVIGTGKKITLECSQTMGHDKMYWYQQDPGMELHLIHYSYGVNSTEKGDLSSESTVSRIRTEHFPLTLESARPSHTSQYLCASSESRQGKGEGYEQFFGPGTRLTVL.

The V and J genes are TRBV12-3 or TRBV12-4 and TRBJ2-1, with D perhaps TRBD2 (6 bases). The CDR3 length is 14 residues. V was pared by 6 bases and J by 10 bases, with 19 bases between. This chain's CDR3 is CASRASRDSYEQFF. The CDR3, as DNA: TGTGCCAGCAGGGCGAGCAGGGACTCCTACGAGCAGTTCTTC.

The chain carries TRBV6-1 and TRBJ2-2, with D perhaps TRBD2 (5 bases). Germline assignment: CDR1 MNHNS and CDR2 SASEGT. The CDR3 length is 16 residues. The V end was cut by 6 bases, the J end by 4 bases, with 18 bases between. Here the CDR3 reads CASRTPGVVSTGELFF. CDR3 in DNA: TGTGCCAGCAGGACCCCCGGGGTGGTGAGCACCGGGGAGCTGTTTTTT.